This TCR beta chain is from a study of CD8 T cells in ankylosing spondylitis. The study, taken as a whole, reports: What appeared characteristic of ankylosing spondylitis blood was a TCR beta motif of several highly homologous variants. It was reported that disease-linked clones were significantly enriched in matched ankylosing spondylitis synovial fluid.

Libraries for TCR beta were made by quantitative 5'-RACE with molecular barcodes. MiXCR was run by TCRdb on the 5' RACE reads, yielding one entry per CDR3 protein. The data contain about 150,000 distinct CDR3 sequences, around two fifths of them seen just once; the ten biggest clones take up 13% to 15%. Trimming took 0 bases from V and 2 from J; bases not matched to a gene: 13. The CDR3 is 19 amino acids. The germline V gene has CDR1 ENHRY and CDR2 SYGVKD. This clonotype was counted ten times or more. Its specificity is not known. The chain couples TRBV10-3 to TRBJ2-3, with 8 bases matching TRBD2. This clonotype was sampled from a male donor with ankylosing spondylitis. Sequences were obtained from synovial fluid, either unsorted or a sorted T cell fraction (not recorded which). Here the CDR3 reads CAISESTLAGGTYTDTQYF. CDR3 DNA: TGTGCCATCAGTGAGTCGACCCTAGCGGGCGGAACTTACACAGATACGCAGTATTTT.